This TCR beta chain is drawn from a study of T cells in Graves' hyperthyroidism and ophthalmopathy. Germline V gene lookup returns CDR1 KGHDR and CDR2 SFDVKD. This CDR3 is built from 15 residues. V lost 0 bases and J 5 bases, leaving 13 bases between the germline ends. TCR beta CDR3 region amplification was performed from RNA transcripts. HTBI primers drove first-round RT-PCR of the TCR CDR3. TCRdb redid the calling of the multiplex PCR reads with MiXCR, one entry per CDR3 protein. The sample consists of 560,000 or so distinct CDR3 sequences, 46% of them appearing once. Among the patients, aged 18 to 65, hyperthyroidism was newly diagnosed and had lasted under 2 months. Clinical symptoms, serum thyroxine, TRAb, thyroid ultrasound and orbital computed tomography established diagnosis. Worth noting for this clonotype: What it recognizes is unknown.

Findings and limits, study-wide: Ophthalmopathy was predicted by the model a median of about six months ahead of onset. Stable hyperthyroidism and ophthalmopathy were separated using 13 V-J signatures.

The receptor comes from a woman aged 18-29 years with Graves' hyperthyroidism. The V and J genes are TRBV24-1 and TRBJ2-7; D unresolved. The sample was peripheral blood or thyroid tissue (not recorded which). CDR3 protein: CATSDLKGRPDEQYF. The CDR3 nucleotides read TGTGCCACCAGTGATTTGAAGGGCCGCCCCGACGAGCAGTACTTC.